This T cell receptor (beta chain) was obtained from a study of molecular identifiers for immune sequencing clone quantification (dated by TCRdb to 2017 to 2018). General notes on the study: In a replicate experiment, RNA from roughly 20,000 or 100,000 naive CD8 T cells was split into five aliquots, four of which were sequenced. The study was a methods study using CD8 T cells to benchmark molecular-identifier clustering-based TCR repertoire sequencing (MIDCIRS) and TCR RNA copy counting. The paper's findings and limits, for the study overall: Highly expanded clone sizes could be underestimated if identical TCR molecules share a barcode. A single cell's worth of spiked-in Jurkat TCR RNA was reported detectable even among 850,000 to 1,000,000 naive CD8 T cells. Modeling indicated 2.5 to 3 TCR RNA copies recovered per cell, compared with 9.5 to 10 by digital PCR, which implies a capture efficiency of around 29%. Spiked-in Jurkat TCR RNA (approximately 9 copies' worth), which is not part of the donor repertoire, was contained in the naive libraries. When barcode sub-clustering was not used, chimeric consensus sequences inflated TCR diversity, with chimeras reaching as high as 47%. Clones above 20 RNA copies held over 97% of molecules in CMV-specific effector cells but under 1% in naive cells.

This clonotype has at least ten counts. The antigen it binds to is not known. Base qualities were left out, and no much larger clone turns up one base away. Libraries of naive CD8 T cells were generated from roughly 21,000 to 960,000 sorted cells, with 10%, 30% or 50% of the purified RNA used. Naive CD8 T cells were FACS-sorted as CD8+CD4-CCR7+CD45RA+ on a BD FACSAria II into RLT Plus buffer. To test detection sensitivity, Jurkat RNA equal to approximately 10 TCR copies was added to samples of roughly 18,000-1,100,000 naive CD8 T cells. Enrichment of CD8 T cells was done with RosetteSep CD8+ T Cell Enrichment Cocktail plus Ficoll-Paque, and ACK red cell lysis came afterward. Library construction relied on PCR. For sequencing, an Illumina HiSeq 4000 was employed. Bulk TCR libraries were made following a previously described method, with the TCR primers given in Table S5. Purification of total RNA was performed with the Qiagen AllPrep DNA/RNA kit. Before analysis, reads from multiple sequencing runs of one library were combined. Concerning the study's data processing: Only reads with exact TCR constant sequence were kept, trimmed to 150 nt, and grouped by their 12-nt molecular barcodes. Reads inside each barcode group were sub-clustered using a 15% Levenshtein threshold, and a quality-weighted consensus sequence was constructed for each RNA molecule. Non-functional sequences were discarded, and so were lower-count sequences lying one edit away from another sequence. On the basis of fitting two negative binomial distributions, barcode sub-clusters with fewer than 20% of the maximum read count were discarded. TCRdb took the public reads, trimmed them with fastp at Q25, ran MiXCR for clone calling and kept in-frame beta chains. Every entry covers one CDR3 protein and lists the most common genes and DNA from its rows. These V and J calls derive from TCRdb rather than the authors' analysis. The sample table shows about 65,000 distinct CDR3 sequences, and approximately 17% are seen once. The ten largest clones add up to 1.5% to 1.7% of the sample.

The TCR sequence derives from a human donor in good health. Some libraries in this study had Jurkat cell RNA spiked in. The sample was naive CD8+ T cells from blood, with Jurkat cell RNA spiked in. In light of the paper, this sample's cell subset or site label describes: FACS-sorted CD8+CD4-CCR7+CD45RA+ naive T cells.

The CDR3 region reads CASSISGGDEQFF. The DNA reads as follows: TGTGCCAGTAGTATCAGCGGTGGGGATGAGCAGTTCTTC. The rearrangement joined TRBV19 to TRBJ2-1; TRBD2 could be the D gene, as 5 bases match. V sheds 3 bases and J sheds 8 bases, leaving 11 bases between their ends. Spanning cysteine to phenylalanine, the CDR3 consists of 13 amino acids. Only the CDR3 part of the read is kept: 39 bases, read in frame from the first base. The germline V gene (reference sequence) yields LNHDA for CDR1 and SQIVND for CDR2.